This T cell receptor beta chain derives from a study of blood T cell repertoires in COVID-19. In the study overall: T cells, B-cell-depleted T cells, or PBMCs supplied cDNA or gDNA.

Those enrolled, adults aged about 18 to 89 years, came from some 23 US areas. Cohort placement rested on clinical history that participants reported themselves. Per the study methods: Amplification of reference gene primers was used by the study to estimate nucleated cell counts. Using immunoSEQ multiplex PCR, the repertoire was profiled, and TCRdb retains in-frame clones only, with some absent. Clonal size and the V and J genes are those of that table, whereas D and trimming came from the DNA. The sample carries 380,000 or so clones, around 87% recorded once. The germline V gene has CDR1 LNHDA and CDR2 SQIVND (reference sequence). The J segment lost 5 bases and the V segment lost 3 bases, leaving 7 bases of the junction unmatched. The CDR3 extends over 15 amino acids.

Sequencing input: PBMCs or T cells enriched from blood (not recorded which). The chain recombines TRBV19 with TRBJ2-1; TRBD1 matches 7 bases. The clonotype comes from a man in his thirties or forties who had recovered from COVID-19. Here the CDR3 reads CASSIPGGTDNEQFF. In DNA, the CDR3 is TGTGCCAGTAGTATTCCAGGGGGAACGGACAATGAGCAGTTCTTC.